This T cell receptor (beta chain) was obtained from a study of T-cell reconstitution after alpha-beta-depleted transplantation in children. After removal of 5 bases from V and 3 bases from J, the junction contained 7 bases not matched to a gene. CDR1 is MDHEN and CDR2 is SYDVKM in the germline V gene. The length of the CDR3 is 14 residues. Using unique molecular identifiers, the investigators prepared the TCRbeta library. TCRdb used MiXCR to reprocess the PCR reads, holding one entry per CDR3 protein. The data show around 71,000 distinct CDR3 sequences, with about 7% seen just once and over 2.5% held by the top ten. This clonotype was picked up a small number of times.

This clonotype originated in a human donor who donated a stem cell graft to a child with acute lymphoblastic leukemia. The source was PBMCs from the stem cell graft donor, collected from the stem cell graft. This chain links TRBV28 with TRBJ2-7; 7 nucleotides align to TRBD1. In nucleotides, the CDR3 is TGTGCCAGCAGTGGGCCACAGGGGCACTACGAGCAGTACTTC. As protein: CASSGPQGHYEQYF.